The rows below give T cell receptor beta chains drawn from one sample of a study of OX40 agonist ivuxolimab in advanced cancers. Generated by immunoSEQ multiplex PCR, the TCRdb table keeps only in-frame clones and is missing some. The data contain some 94,000 clones, approximately 94% of them seen just once; the ten biggest clones take up around 2%. The input for sequencing was CD4+ or CD8+ T cells sorted from blood, taken in a trial of the OX40 agonist ivuxolimab. The receptors were sampled from an adult with an advanced solid tumor such as melanoma, head and neck, liver or kidney cancer. CDR3s include the opening cysteine and the closing phenylalanine or tryptophan. Each record gives: J gene, V gene, clone size, D gene, CDR3 DNA, CDR3 protein. The D gene is left open where the match is weak. The size field is filled for only some rows; it gives once, few, many or a size class.

J gene: TRBJ2-1; V gene: TRBV19; clone size: NA; D gene: NA; CDR3 DNA: TGTGCCAGTAGTCAGCTATGGGGGGAGGACGCCGGCGAGCAGTTCTTC; CDR3 protein: CASSQLWGEDAGEQFF
J gene: TRBJ2-5; V gene: TRBV7-2; clone size: NA; D gene: TRBD2; CDR3 DNA: TGTGCCAGCAGCGCCGGACTAGCGGGGGGCGCGTATACCCAAGAGACCCAGTACTTC; CDR3 protein: CASSAGLAGGAYTQETQYF
J gene: TRBJ2-2; V gene: TRBV5-1; clone size: NA; D gene: TRBD2; CDR3 DNA: TGCGCCAGCAGGAGGACTAGCGGGAGGGCCGGGGAGCTGTTTTTT; CDR3 protein: CASRRTSGRAGELFF
J gene: TRBJ1-5; V gene: TRBV28; clone size: NA; D gene: NA; CDR3 DNA: TGTGCCAGCAGTGCCCTTCAGCCCCAGCATTTT; CDR3 protein: CASSALQPQHF
J gene: TRBJ2-7; V gene: TRBV7-9; clone size: NA; D gene: NA; CDR3 DNA: TGTGCCAGCAGCTTTGAGCAAACCTACGAGCAGTACTTC; CDR3 protein: CASSFEQTYEQYF
J gene: TRBJ2-1; V gene: TRBV9; clone size: NA; D gene: NA; CDR3 DNA: TGTGCCAGCAGCAGTCGACGTGAGCAGTTCTTC; CDR3 protein: CASSSRREQFF
J gene: TRBJ2-7; V gene: TRBV4-2; clone size: NA; D gene: NA; CDR3 DNA: TGTGCCAGCAGCCAGCTTTTTGCCTACGAGCAGTACTTC; CDR3 protein: CASSQLFAYEQYF
J gene: TRBJ2-3; V gene: TRBV9; clone size: once; D gene: NA; CDR3 DNA: TGTGCCAGCAGCGTCGAGGGACACTCCACAGATACGCAGTATTTT; CDR3 protein: CASSVEGHSTDTQYF
J gene: TRBJ1-3; V gene: TRBV6-1; clone size: NA; D gene: NA; CDR3 DNA: TGTGCCAGCAGGCCCGACATGAGTTACACCATATATTTT; CDR3 protein: CASRPDMSYTIYF
J gene: TRBJ1-1; V gene: TRBV27; clone size: NA; D gene: TRBD1; CDR3 DNA: TGTGCCAGCAGTTTAGGCGACAGGGAGAACACTGAAGCTTTCTTT; CDR3 protein: CASSLGDRENTEAFF
J gene: TRBJ2-1; V gene: TRBV9; clone size: once; D gene: NA; CDR3 DNA: TGTGCCAGCAGCGTAGACGGTCTGAGGGATGAGCAGTTCTTC; CDR3 protein: CASSVDGLRDEQFF
J gene: TRBJ1-2; V gene: TRBV4-3; clone size: NA; D gene: NA; CDR3 DNA: TGCGCCAGCAGCCAAGTCCCAAGCGGGACCCACTATGGCTACACCTTC; CDR3 protein: CASSQVPSGTHYGYTF
J gene: TRBJ2-3; V gene: TRBV5-1; clone size: NA; D gene: TRBD2; CDR3 DNA: TGCGCCAGCAGCTTGGTAGGTAGCGGGGGCACAGATACGCAGTATTTT; CDR3 protein: CASSLVGSGGTDTQYF
J gene: TRBJ2-6; V gene: TRBV2; clone size: NA; D gene: NA; CDR3 DNA: TGTGCCAGCAATGGTGGAGCCGGGGCCAACGTCCTGACTTTC; CDR3 protein: CASNGGAGANVLTF
J gene: TRBJ2-1; V gene: TRBV11-3; clone size: NA; D gene: NA; CDR3 DNA: TGTGCCAGCAGCTTAGAAGGCAGGCCTCGCTCCTACAATGAGCAGTTCTTC; CDR3 protein: CASSLEGRPRSYNEQFF
J gene: TRBJ1-2; V gene: TRBV4-3; clone size: NA; D gene: TRBD1; CDR3 DNA: TGCGCCAGCAGCCACGAACAGGGGGCTCTGGACTATGGCTACACCTTC; CDR3 protein: CASSHEQGALDYGYTF
J gene: TRBJ2-7; V gene: TRBV6-1; clone size: once; D gene: NA; CDR3 DNA: TGTGCCAGCAGTGAATGGAGGGGCTTAGGGGGTGAGCAGTACTTC; CDR3 protein: CASSEWRGLGGEQYF